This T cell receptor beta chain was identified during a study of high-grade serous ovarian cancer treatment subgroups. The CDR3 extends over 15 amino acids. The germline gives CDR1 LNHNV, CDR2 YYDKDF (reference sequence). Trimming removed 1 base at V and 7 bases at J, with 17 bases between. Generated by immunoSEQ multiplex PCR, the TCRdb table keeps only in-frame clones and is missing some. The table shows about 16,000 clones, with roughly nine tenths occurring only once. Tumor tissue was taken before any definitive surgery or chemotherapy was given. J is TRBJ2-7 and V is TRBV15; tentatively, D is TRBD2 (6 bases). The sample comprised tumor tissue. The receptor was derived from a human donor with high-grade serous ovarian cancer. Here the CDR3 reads CATSRGGDLRNEQYF. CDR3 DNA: TGTGCCACCAGCAGAGGGGGGGATCTCCGGAATGAGCAGTACTTC.